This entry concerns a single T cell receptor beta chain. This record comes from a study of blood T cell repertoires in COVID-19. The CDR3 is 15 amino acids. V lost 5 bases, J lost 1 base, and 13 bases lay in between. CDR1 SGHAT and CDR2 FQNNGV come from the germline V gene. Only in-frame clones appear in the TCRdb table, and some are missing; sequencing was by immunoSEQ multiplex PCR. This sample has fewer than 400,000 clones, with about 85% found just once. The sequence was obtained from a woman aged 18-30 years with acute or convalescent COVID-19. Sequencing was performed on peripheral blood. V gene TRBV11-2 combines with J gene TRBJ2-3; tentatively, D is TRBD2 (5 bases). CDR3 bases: TGTGCCAGCAGCGCTGCAATGGAGGGCACAGATACGCAGTATTTT. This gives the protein CASSAAMEGTDTQYF.